This note documents a single T cell receptor beta chain sequence. Its antigen is still unknown. The entry originates in a study of T cells in localized non-small cell lung cancer. Assay used: immunoSEQ multiplex PCR; TCRdb lists only in-frame clones, some missing. The sample lists 20,000 to 25,000 clones; about 89% were seen once. The study's findings and limits: Heterogeneity remains possible because sequencing was limited to only one tumor region. Blood T cell density predicted longer survival; adjacent-lung clonality, shorter.

The V gene's germline CDR1 is WSHSY and CDR2 SAAADI. The CDR3 sequence is 15 residues long. With 8 bases clipped from V and 4 bases from J, the junction kept 8 bases outside the gene matches. This receptor was obtained from a male donor older than 55 with stage I lung adenocarcinoma. The starting material was peripheral blood, obtained before any cancer treatment. This chain uses TRBV10-2 with TRBJ2-5; 12 bases fit TRBD1. CDR3 sequence reads: CASSPGDRGRETQYF. The CDR3 region has the DNA TGCGCCAGCTCCCCAGGGGACAGGGGGCGAGAGACCCAGTACTTC.